This record concerns one TCR beta chain sequence. This sample stems from a study of cytomegalovirus exposure and HLA in healthy donors. Study in general: Early released data had about 80 million unique TCRs, all coming from HLA-typed donors.

The CDR3 length is 12 residues. CDR1 and CDR2 from the germline V gene are MDHEN and SYDVKM. V dropped 7 bases and J dropped 0 bases, with 5 bases sitting between them. Vbeta (60) and Jbeta (13) primers were used in the PCR. Libraries were prepared by immunoSEQ multiplex PCR; TCRdb keeps only in-frame clonotypes and omits some of them. The table records roughly 130,000 clones, around 69% of them present only once. The rearrangement joins TRBV28 to TRBJ2-3; D remains unclear. The sequence was collected from a human donor in good health. The sequenced material came from PBMCs. In DNA form, the CDR3 reads TGTGCCAGCACCCCTAGCACAGATACGCAGTATTTT. This translates into CASTPSTDTQYF.